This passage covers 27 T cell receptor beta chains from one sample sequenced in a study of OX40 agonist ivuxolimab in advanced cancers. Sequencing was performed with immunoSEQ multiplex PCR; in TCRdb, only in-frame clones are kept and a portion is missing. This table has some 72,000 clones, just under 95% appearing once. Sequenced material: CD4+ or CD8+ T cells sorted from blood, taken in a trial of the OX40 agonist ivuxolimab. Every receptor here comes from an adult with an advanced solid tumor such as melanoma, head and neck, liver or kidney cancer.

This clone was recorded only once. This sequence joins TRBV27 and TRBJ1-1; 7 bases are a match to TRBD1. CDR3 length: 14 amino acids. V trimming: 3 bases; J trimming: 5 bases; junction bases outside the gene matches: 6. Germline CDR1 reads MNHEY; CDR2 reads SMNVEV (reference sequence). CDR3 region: CASSFVTGATEAFF. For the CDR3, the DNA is TGTGCCAGCAGTTTCGTTACAGGGGCAACTGAAGCTTTCTTT.

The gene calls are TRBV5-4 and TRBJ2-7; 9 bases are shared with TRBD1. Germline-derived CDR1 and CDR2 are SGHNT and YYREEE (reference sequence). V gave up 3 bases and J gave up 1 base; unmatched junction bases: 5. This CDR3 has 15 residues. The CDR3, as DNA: TGTGCCAGCAGCTGGACCGGGACAGGGTCCTACGAGCAGTACTTC. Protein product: CASSWTGTGSYEQYF. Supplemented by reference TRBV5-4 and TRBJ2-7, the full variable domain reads ETGVTQSPTHLIKTRGQQVTLRCSSQSGHNTVSWYQQALGQGPQFIFQYYREEENGRGNFPPRFSGLQFPNYSSELNVNALELDDSALYLCASSWTGTGSYEQYFGPGTRLTVT.

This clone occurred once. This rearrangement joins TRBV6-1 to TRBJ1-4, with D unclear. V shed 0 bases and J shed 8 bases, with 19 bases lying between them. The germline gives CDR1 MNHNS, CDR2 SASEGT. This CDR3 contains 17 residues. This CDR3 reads CASSEAPSVSTWEKLFF. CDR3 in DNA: TGTGCCAGCAGTGAAGCCCCGAGTGTATCGACGTGGGAAAAACTGTTTTTT.

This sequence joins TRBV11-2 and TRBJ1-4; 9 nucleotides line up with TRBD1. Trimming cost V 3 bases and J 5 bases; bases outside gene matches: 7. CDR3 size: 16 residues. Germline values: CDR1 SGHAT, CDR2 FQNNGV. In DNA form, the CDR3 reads TGTGCCAGCAGCTTCCCGGCCGGGACAGGGAATGAAAAACTGTTTTTT. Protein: CASSFPAGTGNEKLFF.

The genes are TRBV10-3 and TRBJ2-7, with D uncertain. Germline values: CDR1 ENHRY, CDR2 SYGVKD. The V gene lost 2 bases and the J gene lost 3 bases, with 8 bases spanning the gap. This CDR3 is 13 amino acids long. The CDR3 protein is CAISESPDYEQYF. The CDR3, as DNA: TGTGCCATCAGTGAGAGTCCAGACTACGAGCAGTACTTC.

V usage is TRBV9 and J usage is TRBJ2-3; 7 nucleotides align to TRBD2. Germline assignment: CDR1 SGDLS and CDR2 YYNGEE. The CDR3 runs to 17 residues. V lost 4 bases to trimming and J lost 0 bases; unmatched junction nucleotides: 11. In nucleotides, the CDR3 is TGTGCCAGCAGCACTAATCAGCGGGATGCTAGCACAGATACGCAGTATTTT. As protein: CASSTNQRDASTDTQYF.

CDR3 in DNA: TGTGCCAGCAGACTTACAGCCCTTTCTCCCTACGAGCAGTACTTC. It encodes CASRLTALSPYEQYF. The rearrangement joins TRBV6-5 to TRBJ2-7; D is unclear. V shed 6 bases and J shed 2 bases, with 17 bases lying between them. This CDR3 has 15 amino acids. Germline loops: CDR1 MNHEY, CDR2 SVGAGI.

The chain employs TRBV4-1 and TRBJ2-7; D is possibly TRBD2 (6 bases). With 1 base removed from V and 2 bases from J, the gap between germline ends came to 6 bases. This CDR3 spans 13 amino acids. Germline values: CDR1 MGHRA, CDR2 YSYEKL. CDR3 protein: CASSQGGAYEQYF. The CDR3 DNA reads TGCGCCAGCAGCCAAGGGGGGGCCTACGAGCAGTACTTC.

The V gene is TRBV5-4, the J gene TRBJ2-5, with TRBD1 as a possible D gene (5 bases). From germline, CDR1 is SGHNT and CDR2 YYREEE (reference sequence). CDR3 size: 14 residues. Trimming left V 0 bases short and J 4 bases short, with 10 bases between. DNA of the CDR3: TGTGCCAGCAGCTTGGGGCAGGGAATAGAGACCCAGTACTTC. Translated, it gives CASSLGQGIETQYF.

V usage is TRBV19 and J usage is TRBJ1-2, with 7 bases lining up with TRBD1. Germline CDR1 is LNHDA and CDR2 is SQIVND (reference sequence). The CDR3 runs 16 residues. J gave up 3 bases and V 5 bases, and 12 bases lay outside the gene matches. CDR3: CASSFEQGNFYYGYTF. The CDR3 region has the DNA TGTGCCAGTAGTTTTGAACAGGGGAATTTTTACTATGGCTACACCTTC.

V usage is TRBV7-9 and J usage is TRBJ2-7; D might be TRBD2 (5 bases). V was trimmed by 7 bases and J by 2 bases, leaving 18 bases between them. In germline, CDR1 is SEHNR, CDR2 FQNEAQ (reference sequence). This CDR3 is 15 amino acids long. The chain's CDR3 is CASIPLGLTTYEQYF. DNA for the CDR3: TGTGCCAGCATCCCCCTAGGACTGACGACCTACGAGCAGTACTTC.

The CDR3 DNA reads as TGTGCCAGCAGTGGGACAGGGTTCGGGAACACTGAAGCTTTCTTT. This translates into CASSGTGFGNTEAFF. J is TRBJ1-1 and V is TRBV27; 9 bases align to TRBD1. J was trimmed by 1 base and V by 5 bases; bases with no gene match: 5. Looked up from germline, CDR1 is MNHEY and CDR2 is SMNVEV (reference sequence). CDR3 length equals 15 residues.

The CDR3 spells CASASRAGELFF. For the CDR3, the DNA is TGTGCCAGTGCCTCTCGGGCCGGGGAGCTGTTTTTT. V is TRBV19 and J is TRBJ2-2; D is undetermined. Germline-derived CDR1 and CDR2 are LNHDA and SQIVND (reference sequence). The CDR3 totals 12 residues. The V end was cut by 8 bases, the J end by 6 bases, with 10 bases between.

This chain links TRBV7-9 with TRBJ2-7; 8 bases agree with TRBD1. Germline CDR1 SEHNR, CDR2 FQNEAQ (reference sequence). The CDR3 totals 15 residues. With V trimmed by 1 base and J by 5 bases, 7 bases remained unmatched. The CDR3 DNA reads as TGTGCCAGCAGCTTAGGGCCAGGGGGCCGTGACGAGCAGTACTTC. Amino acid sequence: CASSLGPGGRDEQYF.

CDR3 sequence: CASSLKTGWDNRNSPLHF. The CDR3, as DNA: TGTGCCAGCAGCCTCAAGACTGGGTGGGACAATCGGAATTCACCCCTCCACTTT. The chain recombines TRBV5-6 with TRBJ1-6; D may be TRBD1 (6 bases). V was shortened by 4 bases and J by 7 bases, with 24 bases between the two germline ends. The CDR3 sequence is 18 residues long. Germline CDR1 reads SGHDT; CDR2 reads YYEEEE.

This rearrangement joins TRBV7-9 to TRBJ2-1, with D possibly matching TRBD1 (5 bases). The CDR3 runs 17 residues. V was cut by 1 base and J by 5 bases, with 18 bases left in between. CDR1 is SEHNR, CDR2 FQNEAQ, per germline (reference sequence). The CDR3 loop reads CASSLGGLGLLNNEQFF. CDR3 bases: TGTGCCAGCAGCTTAGGTGGTTTGGGGCTACTGAACAATGAGCAGTTCTTC.

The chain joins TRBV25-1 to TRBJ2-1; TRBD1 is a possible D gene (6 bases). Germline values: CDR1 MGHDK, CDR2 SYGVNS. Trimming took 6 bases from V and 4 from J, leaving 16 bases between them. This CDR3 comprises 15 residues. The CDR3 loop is CASSPISGQYNEQFF. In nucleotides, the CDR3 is TGTGCCAGCAGCCCAATCTCCGGACAGTACAATGAGCAGTTCTTC. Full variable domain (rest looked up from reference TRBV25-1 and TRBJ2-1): EADIYQTPRYLVIGTGKKITLECSQTMGHDKMYWYQQDPGMELHLIHYSYGVNSTEKGDLSSESTVSRIRTEHFPLTLESARPSHTSQYLCASSPISGQYNEQFFGPGTRLTVL.

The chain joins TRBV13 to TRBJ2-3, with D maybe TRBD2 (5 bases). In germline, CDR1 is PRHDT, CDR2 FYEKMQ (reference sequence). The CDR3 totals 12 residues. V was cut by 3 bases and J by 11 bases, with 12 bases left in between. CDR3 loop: CASSLGSGEQYF. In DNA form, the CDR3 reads TGTGCCAGCAGCTTGGGCTCCGGGGAGCAGTATTTT. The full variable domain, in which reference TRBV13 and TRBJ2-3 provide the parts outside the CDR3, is AAGVIQSPRHLIKEKRETATLKCYPIPRHDTVYWYQQGPGQDPQFLISFYEKMQSDKGSIPDRFSAQQFSDYHSELNMSSLELGDSALYFCASSLGSGEQYFGPGTRLTVL.

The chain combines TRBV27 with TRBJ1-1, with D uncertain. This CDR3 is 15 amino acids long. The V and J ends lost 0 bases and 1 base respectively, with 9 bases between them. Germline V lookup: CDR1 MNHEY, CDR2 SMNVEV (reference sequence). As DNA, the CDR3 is TGTGCCAGCAGTTTATCGGCAGGTGGGAACACTGAAGCTTTCTTT. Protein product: CASSLSAGGNTEAFF.

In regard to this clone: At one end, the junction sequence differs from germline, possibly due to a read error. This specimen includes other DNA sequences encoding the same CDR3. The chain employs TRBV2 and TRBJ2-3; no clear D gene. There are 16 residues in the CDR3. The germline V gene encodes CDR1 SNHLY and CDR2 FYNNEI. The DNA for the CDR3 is TGTGCCAGCAGTGATTCGCTCGACCTCCCCGCAGACACGCAGTATTTT. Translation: CASSDSLDLPADTQYF.

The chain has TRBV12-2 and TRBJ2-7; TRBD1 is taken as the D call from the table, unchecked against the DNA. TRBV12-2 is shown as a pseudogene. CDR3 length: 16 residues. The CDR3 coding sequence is TGTGCAAGTCGCTTTCCGGACAGGGGAGTGGCCCACGAGCAGTACTTC. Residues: CASRFPDRGVAHEQYF.

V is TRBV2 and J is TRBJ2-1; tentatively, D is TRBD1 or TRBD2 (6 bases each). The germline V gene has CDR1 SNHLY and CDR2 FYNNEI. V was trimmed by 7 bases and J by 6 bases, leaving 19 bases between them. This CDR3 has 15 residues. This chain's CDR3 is CASMDSEGGPNEQFF. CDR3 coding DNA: TGTGCCAGCATGGACAGCGAGGGGGGACCCAATGAGCAGTTCTTC.

CDR3 nucleotides: TGTGCCAGCAGTGAAGCGGCGGAGCGATCCGGCTACACCTTC. Encoded protein: CASSEAAERSGYTF. V and J are TRBV6-1 and TRBJ1-2; no firm D call. The germline V and J ends were trimmed by 0 bases and 8 bases, with 13 bases remaining between them. The CDR3 contains 14 residues. Germline assignment: CDR1 MNHNS and CDR2 SASEGT.

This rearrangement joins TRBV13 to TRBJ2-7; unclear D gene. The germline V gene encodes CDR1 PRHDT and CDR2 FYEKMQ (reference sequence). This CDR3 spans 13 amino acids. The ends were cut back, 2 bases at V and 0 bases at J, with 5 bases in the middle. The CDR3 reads CASSLMSSYEQYF. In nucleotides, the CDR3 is TGTGCCAGCAGCTTAATGAGCTCCTACGAGCAGTACTTC. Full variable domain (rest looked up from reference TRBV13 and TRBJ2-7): AAGVIQSPRHLIKEKRETATLKCYPIPRHDTVYWYQQGPGQDPQFLISFYEKMQSDKGSIPDRFSAQQFSDYHSELNMSSLELGDSALYFCASSLMSSYEQYFGPGTRLTVT.

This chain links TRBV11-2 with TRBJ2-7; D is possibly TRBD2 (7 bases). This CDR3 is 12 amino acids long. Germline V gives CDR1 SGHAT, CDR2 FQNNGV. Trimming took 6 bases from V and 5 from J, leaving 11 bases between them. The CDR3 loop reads CASRRGGDEQYF. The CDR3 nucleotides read TGTGCCAGCAGGAGAGGGGGGGACGAGCAGTACTTC.

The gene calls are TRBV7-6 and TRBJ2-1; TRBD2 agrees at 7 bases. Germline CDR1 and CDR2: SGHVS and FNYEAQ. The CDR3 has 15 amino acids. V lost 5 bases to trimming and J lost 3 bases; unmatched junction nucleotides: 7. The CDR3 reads CASSRGAGDYNEQFF. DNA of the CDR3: TGTGCCAGCAGCCGAGGGGCGGGGGACTACAATGAGCAGTTCTTC.

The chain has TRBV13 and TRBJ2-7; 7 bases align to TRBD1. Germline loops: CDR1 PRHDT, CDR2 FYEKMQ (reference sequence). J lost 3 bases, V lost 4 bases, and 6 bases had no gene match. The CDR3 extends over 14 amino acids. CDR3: CASSSTGTDYEQYF. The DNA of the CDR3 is TGTGCCAGCAGCTCGACCGGGACAGACTACGAGCAGTACTTC. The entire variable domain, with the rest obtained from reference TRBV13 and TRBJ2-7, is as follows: AAGVIQSPRHLIKEKRETATLKCYPIPRHDTVYWYQQGPGQDPQFLISFYEKMQSDKGSIPDRFSAQQFSDYHSELNMSSLELGDSALYFCASSSTGTDYEQYFGPGTRLTVT.